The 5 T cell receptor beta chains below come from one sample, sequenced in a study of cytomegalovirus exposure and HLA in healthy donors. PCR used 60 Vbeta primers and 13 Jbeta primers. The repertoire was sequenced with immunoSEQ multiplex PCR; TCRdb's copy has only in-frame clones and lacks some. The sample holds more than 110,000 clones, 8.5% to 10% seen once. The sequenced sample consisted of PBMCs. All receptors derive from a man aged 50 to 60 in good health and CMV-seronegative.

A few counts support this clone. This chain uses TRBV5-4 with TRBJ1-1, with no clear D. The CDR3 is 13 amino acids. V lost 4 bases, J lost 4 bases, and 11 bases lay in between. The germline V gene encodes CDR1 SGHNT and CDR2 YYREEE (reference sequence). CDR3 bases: TGTGCCAGCAGCACATTTGAGGGCACTGAAGCTTTCTTT. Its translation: CASSTFEGTEAFF.

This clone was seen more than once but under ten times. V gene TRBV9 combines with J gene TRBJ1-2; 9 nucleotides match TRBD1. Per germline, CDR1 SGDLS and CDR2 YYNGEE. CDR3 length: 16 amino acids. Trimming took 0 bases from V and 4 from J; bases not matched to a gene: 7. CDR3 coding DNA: TGTGCCAGCAGCGTAGGATTGACAGGGGGGATCTATGGCTACACCTTC. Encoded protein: CASSVGLTGGIYGYTF.

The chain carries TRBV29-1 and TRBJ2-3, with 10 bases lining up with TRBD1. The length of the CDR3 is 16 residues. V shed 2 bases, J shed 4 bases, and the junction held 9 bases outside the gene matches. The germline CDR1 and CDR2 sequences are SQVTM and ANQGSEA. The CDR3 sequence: CSVESRQGALSDTQYF. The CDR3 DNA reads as TGCAGCGTTGAATCCCGACAGGGGGCTTTATCAGATACGCAGTATTTT.

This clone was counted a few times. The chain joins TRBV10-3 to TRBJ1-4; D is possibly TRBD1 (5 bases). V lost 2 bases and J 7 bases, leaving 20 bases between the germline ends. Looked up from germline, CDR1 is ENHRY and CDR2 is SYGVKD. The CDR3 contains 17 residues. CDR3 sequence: CAISEAPGGAVVEKLFF. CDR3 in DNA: TGTGCCATCAGTGAGGCCCCGGGCGGGGCAGTAGTTGAAAAACTGTTTTTT.

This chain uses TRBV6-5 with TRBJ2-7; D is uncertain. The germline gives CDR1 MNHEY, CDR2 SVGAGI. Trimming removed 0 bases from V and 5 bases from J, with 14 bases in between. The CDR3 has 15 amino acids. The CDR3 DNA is TGTGCCAGCAGTTACTCGAGGATCGCCGTGGACGAGCAGTACTTC. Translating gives CASSYSRIAVDEQYF.